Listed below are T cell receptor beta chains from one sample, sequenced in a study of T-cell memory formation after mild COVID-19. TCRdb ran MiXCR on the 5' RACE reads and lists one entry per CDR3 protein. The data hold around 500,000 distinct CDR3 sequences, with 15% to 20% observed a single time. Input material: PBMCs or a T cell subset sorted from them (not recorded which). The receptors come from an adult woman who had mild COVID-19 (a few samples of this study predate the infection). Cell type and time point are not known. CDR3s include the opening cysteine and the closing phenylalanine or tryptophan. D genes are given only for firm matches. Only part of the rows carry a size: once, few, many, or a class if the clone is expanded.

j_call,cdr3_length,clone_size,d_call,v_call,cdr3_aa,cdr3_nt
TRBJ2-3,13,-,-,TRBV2,CASSLGKADTQYF,TGTGCCAGCAGCCTAGGAAAGGCAGATACGCAGTATTTT
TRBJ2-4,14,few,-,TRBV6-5,CASRPGNSKNIQYF,TGTGCCAGCAGGCCCGGGAACAGCAAAAACATTCAGTACTTC
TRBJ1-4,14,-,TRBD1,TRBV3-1,CASSPQSGGEKLFF,TGTGCCAGCAGCCCGCAATCAGGGGGTGAAAAACTGTTTTTT
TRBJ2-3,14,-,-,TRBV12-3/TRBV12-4,CASSSQAGKDTQYF,TGTGCCAGCAGTTCCCAGGCGGGGAAAGATACGCAGTATTTT
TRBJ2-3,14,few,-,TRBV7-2,CASSLESSSDTQYF,TGTGCCAGCAGCTTAGAAAGCTCTTCCGATACGCAGTATTTT
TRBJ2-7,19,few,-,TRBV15,CATSRELSKRTATHGEQYF,TGTGCCACCAGCAGAGAATTAAGTAAGAGGACGGCCACTCACGGCGAGCAGTACTTC
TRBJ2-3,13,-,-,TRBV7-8,CASSFLDLDTQYF,TGTGCCAGCAGCTTCCTAGATTTGGATACGCAGTATTTT
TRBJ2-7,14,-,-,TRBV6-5,CASSSTGHTYEQYF,TGTGCCAGCAGTTCTACGGGACATACCTACGAGCAGTACTTC
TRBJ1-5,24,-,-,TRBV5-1,CASSLRNQPQHFGDGTRTGQPQHF,-
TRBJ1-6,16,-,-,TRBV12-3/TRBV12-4,CASSFSPVTPGLPLHF,TGTGCCAGCAGTTTTTCCCCCGTCACCCCCGGTTTACCCCTCCACTTT
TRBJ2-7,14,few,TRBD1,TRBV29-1,CSVGPGQDLYEQYF,TGCAGCGTTGGGCCGGGACAGGATCTTTACGAGCAGTACTTC
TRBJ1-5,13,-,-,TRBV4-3,CASSQDLNQPQHF,TGCGCCAGCAGCCAAGATCTGAATCAGCCCCAGCATTTT
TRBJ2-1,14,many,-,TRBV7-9,CASSLKSRYNEQFF,TGTGCCAGCAGCTTAAAGTCCCGCTACAATGAGCAGTTCTTC
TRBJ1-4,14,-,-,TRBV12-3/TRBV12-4,CASRTQGSNEKLFF,TGTGCCAGCAGGACACAGGGTTCGAATGAAAAACTGTTTTTT
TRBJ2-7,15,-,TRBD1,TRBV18,CASSPYRDRLYEQYF,TGTGCCAGCTCACCGTACCGGGACAGGTTATACGAGCAGTACTTC
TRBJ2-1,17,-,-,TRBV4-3,CASSQRASQDSYNEQFF,TGCGCCAGCAGCCAAAGGGCCAGCCAGGACTCCTACAATGAGCAGTTCTTC
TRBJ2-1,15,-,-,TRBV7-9,CASSLGYVGYNEQFF,TGTGCCAGCAGCTTGGGGTACGTCGGGTACAATGAGCAGTTCTTC
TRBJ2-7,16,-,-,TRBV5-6,CASSSGTLLSAYEQYF,TGTGCCAGCAGCTCCGGGACTCTCCTTTCGGCCTACGAGCAGTACTTC
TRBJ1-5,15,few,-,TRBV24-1,CATSGGGVDNQPQHF,TGTGCCACCAGTGGAGGGGGGGTAGACAATCAGCCCCAGCATTTT
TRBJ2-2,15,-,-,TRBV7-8,CASSLALSYTGELFF,TGTGCCAGCAGCTTAGCGCTGAGTTACACCGGGGAGCTGTTTTTT
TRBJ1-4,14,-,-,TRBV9,CASSVGEINEKLFF,TGTGCCAGCAGCGTAGGAGAGATTAATGAAAAACTGTTTTTT
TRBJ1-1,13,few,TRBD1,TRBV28,CASSRTGKTEAFF,TGTGCCAGCAGTCGGACAGGGAAGACTGAAGCTTTCTTT
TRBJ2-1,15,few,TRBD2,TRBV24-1,CATSGGLAGANEQFF,TGTGCCACCAGTGGAGGGCTAGCGGGAGCGAATGAGCAGTTCTTC
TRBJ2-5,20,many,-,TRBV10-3,CAISEGATAPVGSPQETQYF,TGTGCCATCAGTGAGGGCGCGACTGCGCCGGTCGGGTCCCCCCAAGAGACCCAGTACTTC
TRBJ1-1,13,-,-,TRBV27,CASSPRIPREAFF,TGTGCCAGCAGTCCCCGGATTCCCCGGGAAGCTTTCTTT
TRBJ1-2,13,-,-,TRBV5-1,CASSPGTRYGYTF,TGCGCCAGCAGCCCCGGGACTCGCTATGGCTACACCTTC
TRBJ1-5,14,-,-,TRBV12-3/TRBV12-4,CASSLESRAQPQHF,TGTGCCAGCAGTTTGGAGTCCAGGGCTCAGCCCCAGCATTTT